The present T cell receptor beta chain was sequenced within a study of shared clonotypes between healthy human individuals. Germline-derived CDR1 and CDR2 are SGHDT and YYEEEE. Trimming pared 2 bases from V and 4 bases from J, leaving 18 bases between. This CDR3 contains 16 residues. Terminally differentiated effector memory CD45RA+ cells were left out of the naive CD8 fraction, which was CD45RO-negative and positively selected for CCR7. The material for each subset, its genomic DNA, was split evenly across several immunoSEQ plates. Measured with immunoSEQ multiplex PCR; TCRdb has only the in-frame clones, and not every one. The sample lists some 2 million clones; 85% to 95% were seen once.

The V call is TRBV5-6, the J call TRBJ1-1; D may be TRBD1 (5 bases). The sequenced sample consisted of naive CD8+ T cells sorted from blood. The sequence derives from a man aged 18-30 years in good health. The DNA for the CDR3 is TGTGCCAGCAGCTTAATATTGGAAGGGACTTCCACTGAAGCTTTCTTT. Its translation: CASSLILEGTSTEAFF.